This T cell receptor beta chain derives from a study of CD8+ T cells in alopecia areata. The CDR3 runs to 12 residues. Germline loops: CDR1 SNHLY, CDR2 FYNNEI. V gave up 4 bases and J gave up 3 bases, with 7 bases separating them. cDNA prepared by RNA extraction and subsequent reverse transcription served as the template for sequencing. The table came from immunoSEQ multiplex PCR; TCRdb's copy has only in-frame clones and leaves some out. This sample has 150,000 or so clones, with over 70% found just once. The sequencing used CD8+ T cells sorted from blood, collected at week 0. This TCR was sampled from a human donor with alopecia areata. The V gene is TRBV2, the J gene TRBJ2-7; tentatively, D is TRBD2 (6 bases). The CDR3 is CASSVGGYEQYF. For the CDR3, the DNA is TGTGCCAGCAGTGTCGGGGGCTACGAGCAGTACTTC.